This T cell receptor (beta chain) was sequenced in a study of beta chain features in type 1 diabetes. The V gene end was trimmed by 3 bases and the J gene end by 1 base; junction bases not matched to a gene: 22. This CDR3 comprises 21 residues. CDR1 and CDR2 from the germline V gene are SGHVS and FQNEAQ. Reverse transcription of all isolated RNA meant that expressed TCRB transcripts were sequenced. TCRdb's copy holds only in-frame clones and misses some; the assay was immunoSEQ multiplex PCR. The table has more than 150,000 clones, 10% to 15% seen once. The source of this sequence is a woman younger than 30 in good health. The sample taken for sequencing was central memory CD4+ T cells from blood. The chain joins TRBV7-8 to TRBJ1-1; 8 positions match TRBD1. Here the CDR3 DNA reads TGTGCCAGCAGCTTCGTTCCCTATTCCGGGACAGGATCAAAACAGAACACTGAAGCTTTCTTT. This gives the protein CASSFVPYSGTGSKQNTEAFF.